The sequence of this T cell receptor beta chain was determined in a study of cytotoxic CD8 clonotypes in ibrutinib-treated CLL. About the study: Responses: some 25 partial, 2 complete; after median approximately 68 months, approximately 14 stayed remitted, some 12 progressed. Response samples were taken after a median around 13 months of treatment, range 6 to 36. Study-level findings and limits: Age-matched healthy donor levels were exceeded by baseline clonality, which tracked circulating CD8+ T-cell counts. Clonality grew at ibrutinib response; at progression, it decreased back toward baseline.

The CDR3 sequence is 14 residues long. V lost 8 bases and J lost 1, with 12 bases in between. Germline loops: CDR1 SGHTA, CDR2 FQGNSA. With respect to this clone: Antigen specificity is unknown. The sample carries other DNA sequences with the same CDR3.

Method: immunoSEQ multiplex PCR; TCRdb's copy keeps in-frame clones and lacks some. The sample has approximately 210,000 clones, over 55% seen once. Material: PBMCs, obtained after 24 months of ibrutinib treatment. The chain recombines TRBV7-2 with TRBJ1-5, with TRBD1 as a possible D gene (5 bases). The receptor was isolated from a human donor with chronic lymphocytic leukemia. The CDR3 is CASSLQVSNQPQHF. CDR3 DNA sequence: TGTGCCAGCTCGCTACAGGTGAGCAATCAGCCCCAGCATTTT.